The clone carrying this T cell receptor (beta chain) showed up just a few times. Its antigen remains unknown. This specimen belongs to a study of blood T cells in healthy people across ages. Notes on the study in general: TCR beta diversity, measured per million T cells, fell in a roughly linear way with age.

Germline CDR1 reads LGHDT; CDR2 reads YNNKEL (reference sequence). The CDR3 extends over 18 amino acids. J gave up 0 bases and V 5 bases, and 9 bases lay outside the gene matches. Using a J-beta primer mix together with a sample-barcoded 5' primer, a second PCR was run for about 7 to 12 cycles. MiXCR was run by TCRdb on the 5' RACE reads, yielding one entry per CDR3 protein. Of around 800,000 distinct CDR3 sequences listed, roughly 25% are singletons. The same data also contributed to another study, on T cells of mothers and their children. That source adds: A few healthy Caucasian mothers and their six children were the donors. Every microgram of extracted RNA entered cDNA synthesis, around 1.5 ug per 15 ul.

The chain couples TRBV3-1 to TRBJ2-1; 11 bases line up with TRBD2. This clonotype was sampled from a boy younger than 18 in good health. The source material was blood. For the CDR3, the DNA is TGTGCCAGCAGCTCAAGGGGACTAGCGGCTAGCTCCTACAATGAGCAGTTCTTC. Translated: CASSSRGLAASSYNEQFF.